Below, 3 T cell receptor beta chains from the same sample are listed, as sequenced in a study of regulatory T cells in long-lasting Graves disease. Arm-PCR with iRepertoire HTBI primers amplified the CDR3 regions for these TCR beta libraries. One entry per CDR3 protein results from TCRdb running MiXCR on the multiplex PCR reads. The sample holds 200,000 to 250,000 distinct CDR3 sequences, less than 20% seen once. As to time point: newly diagnosed GD, antithyroid drugs for less than 3 months. PBMCs provided the RNA from which the TCR library was made. This same sample was also taken into another study, of T cells in Graves' hyperthyroidism and ophthalmopathy.

Specimen: peripheral blood mononuclear cells (PBMCs), collected at new diagnosis, from a patient treated with antithyroid drugs. The receptors here all came from a woman in her thirties with Graves disease.

The V gene is TRBV11-2, the J gene TRBJ2-7; D perhaps matches TRBD1 (5 bases). The CDR3 contains 16 residues. Germline V gene data show CDR1 as SGHAT and CDR2 as FQNNGV. V dropped 4 bases and J dropped 3 bases, with 19 bases sitting between them. The CDR3 coding sequence is TGTGCCAGCAGCTGGGGCGTGTACCCCTCTGTCTACGAGCAGTACTTC. It specifies CASSWGVYPSVYEQYF. The variable domain in full, completed from reference TRBV11-2 and TRBJ2-7, reads EAGVAQSPRYKIIEKRQSVAFWCNPISGHATLYWYQQILGQGPKLLIQFQNNGVVDDSQLPKDRFSAERLKGVDSTLKIQPAKLEDSAVYLCASSWGVYPSVYEQYFGPGTRLTVT.

V gene TRBV2 combines with J gene TRBJ2-7; TRBD2 matches 11 bases. The CDR3 extends over 15 amino acids. Germline V CDR1 and CDR2: SNHLY, FYNNEI. V was clipped by 6 bases and J by 0 bases; unmatched bases: 4. CDR3 DNA sequence: TGTGCCAGCAGACCGGGACTAGCGGCCTCCTACGAGCAGTACTTC. It specifies CASRPGLAASYEQYF.

There are many counts of this clonotype. The V gene is TRBV3-1, the J gene TRBJ2-3; TRBD2 aligns across 8 bases. The germline gives CDR1 LGHDT, CDR2 YNNKEL (reference sequence). CDR3 length: 17 residues. The V gene end was trimmed by 0 bases and the J gene end by 4 bases; junction bases not matched to a gene: 9. CDR3 amino acids: CASSQETGTSRSDTQYF. In nucleotides, the CDR3 is TGTGCCAGCAGCCAAGAAACCGGGACTAGTAGGTCAGATACGCAGTATTTT.